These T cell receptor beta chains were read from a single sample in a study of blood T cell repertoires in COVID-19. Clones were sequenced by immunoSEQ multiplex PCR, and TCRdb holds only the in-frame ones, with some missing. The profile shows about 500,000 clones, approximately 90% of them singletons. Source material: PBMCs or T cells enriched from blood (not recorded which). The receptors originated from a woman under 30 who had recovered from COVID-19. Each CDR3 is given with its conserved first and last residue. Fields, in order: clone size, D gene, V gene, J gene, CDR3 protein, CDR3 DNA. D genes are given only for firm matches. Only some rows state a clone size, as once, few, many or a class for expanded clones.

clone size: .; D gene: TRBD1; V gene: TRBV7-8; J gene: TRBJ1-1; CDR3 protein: CASSQVGTGYEEAFF; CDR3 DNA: TGTGCCAGCAGCCAGGTGGGGACAGGGTATGAAGAAGCTTTCTTT
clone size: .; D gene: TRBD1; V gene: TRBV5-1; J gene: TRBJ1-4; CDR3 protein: CASSLGTGRVGELFF; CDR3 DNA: TGCGCCAGCAGCCTCGGGACAGGCCGCGTTGGGGAACTGTTTTTT
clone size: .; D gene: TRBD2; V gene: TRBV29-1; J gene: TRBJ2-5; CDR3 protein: CSVDSLAGGWYQETQYF; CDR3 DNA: TGCAGCGTTGATTCGCTAGCGGGGGGCTGGTACCAAGAGACCCAGTACTTC
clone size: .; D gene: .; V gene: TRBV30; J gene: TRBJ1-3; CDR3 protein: CAWGYIGNTIYF; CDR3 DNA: TGTGCCTGGGGATACATTGGAAACACCATATATTTT
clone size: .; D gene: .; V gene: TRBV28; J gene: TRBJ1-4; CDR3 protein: CATQTNLKLFF; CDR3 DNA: TGTGCCACCCAAACGAACTTAAAACTGTTTTTT
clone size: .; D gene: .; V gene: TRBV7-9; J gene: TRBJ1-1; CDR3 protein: CASSFGGVDTEAFF; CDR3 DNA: TGTGCCAGCAGCTTTGGAGGGGTCGACACTGAAGCTTTCTTT
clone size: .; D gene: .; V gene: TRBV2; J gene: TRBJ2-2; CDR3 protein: CASSERGMNTGELFF; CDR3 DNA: TGTGCCAGCAGTGAAAGGGGGATGAACACCGGGGAGCTGTTTTTT
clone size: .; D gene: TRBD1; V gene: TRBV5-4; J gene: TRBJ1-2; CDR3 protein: CASSFMTGGIYGYTF; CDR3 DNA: TGTGCCAGCAGCTTCATGACAGGGGGGATCTATGGCTACACCTTC
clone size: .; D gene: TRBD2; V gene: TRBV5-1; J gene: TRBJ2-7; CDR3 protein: CASSLVAGPTYEQYF; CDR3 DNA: TGCGCCAGCAGCTTGGTAGCGGGGCCTACCTACGAGCAGTACTTC
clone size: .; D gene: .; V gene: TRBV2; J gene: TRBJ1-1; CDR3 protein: CASSEGTPEAFF; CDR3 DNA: TGTGCCAGCAGTGAAGGGACTCCTGAAGCTTTCTTT
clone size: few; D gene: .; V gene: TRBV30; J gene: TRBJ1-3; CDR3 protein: CAWSPPTEGSGNTIYF; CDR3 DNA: TGTGCCTGGAGTCCACCGACAGAAGGCTCTGGAAACACCATATATTTT
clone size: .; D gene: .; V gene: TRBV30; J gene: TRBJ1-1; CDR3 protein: CAWSKGGSTEAFF; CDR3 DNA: TGTGCCTGGAGTAAGGGGGGGAGCACTGAAGCTTTCTTT
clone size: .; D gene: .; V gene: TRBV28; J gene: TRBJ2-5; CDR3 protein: CASSSHSETQYF; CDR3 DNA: TGTGCCAGCAGCTCCCACTCCGAGACCCAGTACTTC
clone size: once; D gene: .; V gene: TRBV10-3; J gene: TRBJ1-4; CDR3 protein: CAISESFQGTEKLFF; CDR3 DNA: TGTGCCATCAGTGAGTCGTTCCAGGGAACGGAAAAACTGTTTTTT
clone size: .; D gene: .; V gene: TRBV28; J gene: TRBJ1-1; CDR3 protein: CASSSGTLNTEAFF; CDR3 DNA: TGTGCCAGCAGTTCCGGGACACTGAACACTGAAGCTTTCTTT
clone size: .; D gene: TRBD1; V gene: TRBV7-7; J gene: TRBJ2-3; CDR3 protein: CASSLGLGTGDTQYF; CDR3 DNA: TGTGCTAGCAGCCTTGGATTAGGGACAGGAGATACGCAGTATTTT
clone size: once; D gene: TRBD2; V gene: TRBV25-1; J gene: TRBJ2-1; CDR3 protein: CASSGLGGVPYNEQFF; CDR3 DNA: TGTGCCAGCAGTGGCCTGGGGGGGGTGCCTTACAATGAGCAGTTCTTC